The T cell receptor (beta chain) described here comes from a study of T cells after posttransplantation cyclophosphamide. Study outcomes and limitations: Later blood repertoires were often dominated by clones from the donor CD8+ memory compartment. Tissue-infiltrating T cells from skin or gut overlapped little with blood T cells. TRB clonality was highly associated with recipient CMV seropositivity and reactivation.

The V end was cut by 4 bases, the J end by 4 bases, with 7 bases between. Germline CDR1 is SGHTA and CDR2 is FQGNSA. The CDR3 extends over 12 amino acids. Libraries were prepared by immunoSEQ multiplex PCR; TCRdb keeps only in-frame clonotypes and omits some of them. The sample records about 18,000 clones, around 78% being singletons. On this clone: Antigen unknown.

This TCR derives from a man under 40 in good health and a related stem cell transplant donor. The sequenced sample was memory CD4+ T cells sorted from blood. This sequence joins TRBV7-2 and TRBJ1-1; D remains unclear. As DNA, the CDR3 is TGTGCCAGCAGCTCAGGAGGCACTGAAGCTTTCTTT. Translating gives CASSSGGTEAFF.